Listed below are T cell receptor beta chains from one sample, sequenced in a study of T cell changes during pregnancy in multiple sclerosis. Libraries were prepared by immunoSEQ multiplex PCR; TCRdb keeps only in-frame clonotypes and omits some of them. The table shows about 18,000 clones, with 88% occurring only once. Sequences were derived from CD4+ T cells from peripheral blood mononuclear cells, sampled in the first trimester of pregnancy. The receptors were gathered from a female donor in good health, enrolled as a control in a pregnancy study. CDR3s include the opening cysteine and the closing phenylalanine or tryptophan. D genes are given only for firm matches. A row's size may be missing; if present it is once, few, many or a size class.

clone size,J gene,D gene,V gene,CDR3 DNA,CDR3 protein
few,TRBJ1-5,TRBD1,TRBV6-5,TGTGCCAGCGGGGGACAGGCGGATCAGCCCCAGCATTTT,CASGGQADQPQHF
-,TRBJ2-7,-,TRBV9,TGTGCCAGCAGCGTAGGTGGGGCCCTTAGCTCCTACGAGCAGTACTTC,CASSVGGALSSYEQYF
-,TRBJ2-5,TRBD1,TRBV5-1,TGCGCCAGCAGCTTGGTGGCAGGGGGTGGAGAGACCCAGTACTTC,CASSLVAGGGETQYF
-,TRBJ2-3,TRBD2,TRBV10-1,TGCGCCAGCAGGGGAACTAGCGGGAGGTCTGGGGAAGATACGCAGTATTTT,CASRGTSGRSGEDTQYF
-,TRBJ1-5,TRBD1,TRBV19,TGTGCCAGTAGTAAGGACAGGGGCAATCAGCCCCAGCATTTT,CASSKDRGNQPQHF
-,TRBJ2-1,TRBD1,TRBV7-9,TGTGCCAGCAGCTTAGCGGGACAGGCCTACAATGAGCAGTTCTTC,CASSLAGQAYNEQFF
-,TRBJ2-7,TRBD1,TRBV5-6,TGTGCCAGCAGCCGTTTGGGACAGCTGTACGAGCAGTACTTC,CASSRLGQLYEQYF
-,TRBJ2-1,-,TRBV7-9,TGTGCCAGCAGCTTCGTGAGGGGGGGCCACAATGAGCAGTTCTTC,CASSFVRGGHNEQFF
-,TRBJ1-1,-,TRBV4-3,TGCGCCAGCAGCCAAGATTTTGGGGGGGGCACTGAAGCTTTCTTT,CASSQDFGGGTEAFF
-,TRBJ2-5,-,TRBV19,TGTGCCAGTAGTATAGATGATCGACGGGGCCAGGGGAAGACCCAGTACTTC,CASSIDDRRGQGKTQYF
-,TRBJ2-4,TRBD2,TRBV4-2,TGTGCCAGCAGCCAAGATGGGCTAGCGGAAAACATTCAGTACTTC,CASSQDGLAENIQYF
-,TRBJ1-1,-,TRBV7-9,TGTGCCAGCAGCCGAGGAGAAGCTTTCTTT,CASSRGEAFF
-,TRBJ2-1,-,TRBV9,TGTGCCAGCAGCAGCCCTAGCGACTCCTACAATGAGCAGTTCTTC,CASSSPSDSYNEQFF
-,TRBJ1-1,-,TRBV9,TGTGCCAGCAGCGTAGGTCCAGGGTACACTGAAGCTTTCTTT,CASSVGPGYTEAFF
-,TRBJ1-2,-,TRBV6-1,TGTGCCAGCAGCGCGGAACCCAACAACTATGGCTACACCTTC,CASSAEPNNYGYTF
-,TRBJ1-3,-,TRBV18,TGTGCCAGCTCACCAGAACAGGGAAACACCATATATTTT,CASSPEQGNTIYF
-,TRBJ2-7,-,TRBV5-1,TGCGCCAGCAGCCCCAGGGCGGCAAGCTCCTACGAGCAGTACTTC,CASSPRAASSYEQYF
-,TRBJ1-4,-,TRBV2,TGTGCCAGCAGTGAGCTTCGATCTAATAATGAAAAACTGTTTTTT,CASSELRSNNEKLFF
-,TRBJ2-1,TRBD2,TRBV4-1,TGCGCCAGCAGCCAAGTTCTAGCGGCCTCCTACAATGAGCAGTTCTTC,CASSQVLAASYNEQFF
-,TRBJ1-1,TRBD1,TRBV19,TGTGCCAGTAGTGCGCAGACAGGGTTGAACACTGAAGCTTTCTTT,CASSAQTGLNTEAFF
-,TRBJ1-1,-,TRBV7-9,TGTGCCAGCAGCTTAGACTCAACGGGGACTGAAGCTTTCTTT,CASSLDSTGTEAFF
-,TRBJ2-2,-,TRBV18,TGTGCCAGCTCACCACTCAGTAACGGGGAGCTGTTTTTT,CASSPLSNGELFF
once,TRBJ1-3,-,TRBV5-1,TGCGCCAGCAGCTTGGAGGGGTCCTCTGGAAACACCATATATTTT,CASSLEGSSGNTIYF
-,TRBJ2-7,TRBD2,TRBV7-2,TGTGCCAGCAGCCCCCGGAGTAGCGGGAGCTGGGGAGGAGAGCAGTACTTC,CASSPRSSGSWGGEQYF
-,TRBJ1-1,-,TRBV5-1,TGCGCCAGCAGCTTGGTGGCAGGGATGAACACTGAAGCTTTCTTT,CASSLVAGMNTEAFF
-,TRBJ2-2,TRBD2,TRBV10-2,TGCGCCAGCAGTGAGCGACTAGCGGGGGTCCCCGGGGAGCTGTTTTTT,CASSERLAGVPGELFF
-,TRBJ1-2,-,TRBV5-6,TGTGCCAGCTCCGTCGGCTATGGCTACACCTTC,CASSVGYGYTF
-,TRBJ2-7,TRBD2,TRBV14,TGTGCCAGCAGCTCGGGGGGTACCTACGAGCAGTACTTC,CASSSGGTYEQYF
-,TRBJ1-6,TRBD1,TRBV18,TGTGCCAGCTCACCACCGAGGACAGGGGCGGATAATTCACCCCTCCACTTT,CASSPPRTGADNSPLHF
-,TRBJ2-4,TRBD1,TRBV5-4,TGTGCCAGCAGCTACTCAGGGGGATCGGGGAAAAACATTCAGTACTTC,CASSYSGGSGKNIQYF
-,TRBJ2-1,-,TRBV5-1,TGCGCCAGCAGCGATCGGTCGTATGAGCAGTTCTTC,CASSDRSYEQFF
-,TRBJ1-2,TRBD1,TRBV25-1,TGTGCCAGCAGTGAGGACAGGGGCCTTTACTATGGCTACACCTTC,CASSEDRGLYYGYTF
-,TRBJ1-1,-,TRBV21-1,TGTGCCAGCAATTTGAAGGGACAGGGGCCGAACACTGAAGCTTTCTTT,CASNLKGQGPNTEAFF
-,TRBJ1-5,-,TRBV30,TGTGCCTGGAGTGTAGGGGGCAATCAGCCCCAGCATTTT,CAWSVGGNQPQHF
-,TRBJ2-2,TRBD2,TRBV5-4,TGTGCCAGCAGCTTGGGTAGCGGGGGGAACACCGGGGAGCTGTTTTTT,CASSLGSGGNTGELFF
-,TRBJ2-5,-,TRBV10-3,TGTGCCATCAGCCCAGGGGCTAGCCAAGAGACCCAGTACTTC,CAISPGASQETQYF
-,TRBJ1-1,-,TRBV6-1,TGTGCCAGCGGACTAAGCGGCACTGAAGCTTTCTTT,CASGLSGTEAFF
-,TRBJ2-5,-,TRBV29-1,TGCAGCGTACCGGGGTTGGAGACCCAGTACTTC,CSVPGLETQYF
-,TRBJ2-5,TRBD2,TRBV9,TGTGCCAGCAGCGTAGGGGTTAGCGGGGGGGCCTTAGAGACCCAGTACTTC,CASSVGVSGGALETQYF
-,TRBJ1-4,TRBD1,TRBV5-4,TGTGCCAGCAGAAAGGGACAGGGGAGCGAAAAACTGTTTTTT,CASRKGQGSEKLFF
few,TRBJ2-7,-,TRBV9,TGTGCCAGCAGCTCGGACAGCTACGAGCAGTACTTC,CASSSDSYEQYF
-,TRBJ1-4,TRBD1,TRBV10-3,TGTGCCATCAGTGAGACGGGGACAGGGTACACAGCTAATGAAAAACTGTTTTTT,CAISETGTGYTANEKLFF